This T cell receptor (beta chain) is drawn from a study of response to subunit inactivated influenza vaccine. One entry per CDR3 protein, called by TCRdb with MiXCR from the RT-PCR reads. The sample shows roughly 180,000 distinct CDR3 sequences, around 9.2% of them seen only once. Study results and limitations: Few additional T cells are recruited per seasonal influenza vaccination, authors suggested.

This clonotype has ten or more counts. As yet, its antigen is unknown. The junction and the germline gene differ at one end; a read error may be behind it. This CDR3 has 15 amino acids. Germline CDR1 reads LGHNA; CDR2 reads YSLEER. This rearrangement joins TRBV4-3 to TRBJ1-1, with D possibly being TRBD1 (5 bases). The input for sequencing was non-naive T cells sorted from PBMCs, taken on the day of vaccination. The source of this sequence is a man aged 45-60 years who received an inactivated influenza vaccine. The CDR3 spells CASRQDVGPGTEAFF. Written as DNA, the CDR3 is TGCGCCAGCAGACAAGATGTGGGGCCGGGCACTGAAGCTTTCTTT.